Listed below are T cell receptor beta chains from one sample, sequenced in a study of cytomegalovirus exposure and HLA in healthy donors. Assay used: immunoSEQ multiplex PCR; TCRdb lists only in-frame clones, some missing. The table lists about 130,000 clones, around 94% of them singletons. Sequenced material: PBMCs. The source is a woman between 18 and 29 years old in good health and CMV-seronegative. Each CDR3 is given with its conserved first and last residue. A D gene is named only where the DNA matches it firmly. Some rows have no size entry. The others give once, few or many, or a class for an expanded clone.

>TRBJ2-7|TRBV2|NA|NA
TGTGCCAGCAGTGTTACAGGGACCTACGAGCAGTACTTC
CASSVTGTYEQYF
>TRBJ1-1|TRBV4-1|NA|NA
TGCGCCAGCAGCCAAGGCATTCGACAGACAAACACTGAAGCTTTCTTT
CASSQGIRQTNTEAFF
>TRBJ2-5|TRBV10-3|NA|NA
TGTGCCACCGGACCGGGAACGAGGGTCCAAGAGACCCAGTACTTC
CATGPGTRVQETQYF
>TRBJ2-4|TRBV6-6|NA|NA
TGTGCCAGCAGTTTCCAGACCGCAGGGGAAAACATTCAGTACTTC
CASSFQTAGENIQYF
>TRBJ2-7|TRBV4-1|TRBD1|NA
TGCGCCAGCAGCTCGACCGGGGGGACAGGGAGCGACGAGCAGTACTTC
CASSSTGGTGSDEQYF
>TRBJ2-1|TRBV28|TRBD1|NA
TGTGCCAGCTACCGACAGGGTAGAAGCGATGAGCAGTTCTTC
CASYRQGRSDEQFF
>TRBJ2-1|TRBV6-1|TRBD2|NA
TGTGCCAGCAGTGCGACTAGCGGGACTGGAAATGAGCAGTTCTTC
CASSATSGTGNEQFF
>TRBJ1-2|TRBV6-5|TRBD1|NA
TGTGCCAGCAGACGACAGGGCAACTATGGCTACACCTTC
CASRRQGNYGYTF
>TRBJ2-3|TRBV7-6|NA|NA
TGTGCCAGCAGCCCCGCAGTGGCAGATACGCAGTATTTT
CASSPAVADTQYF
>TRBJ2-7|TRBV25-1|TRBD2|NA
TGTGCCAGCAGTGTATGGACTAGCGGGAGGGACGAGCAGTACTTC
CASSVWTSGRDEQYF
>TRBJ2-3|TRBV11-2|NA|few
TGTGCCAGCAGCTTAGGGCTTCTAGATACGCAGTATTTT
CASSLGLLDTQYF
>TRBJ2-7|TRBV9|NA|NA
TGTGCCATTAAGATATGGCTAGTGAAATGCTACGAGCAGTACTTC
CAIKIWLVKCYEQYF
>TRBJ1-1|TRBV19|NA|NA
TGTGCCAGTAGTGGCTATGGAAGGAGCGACACTGAAGCTTTCTTT
CASSGYGRSDTEAFF
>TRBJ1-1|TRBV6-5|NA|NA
TGTGCCAGCAGGCCTCGAGGAGCTGTGAACACTGAAGCTTTCTTT
CASRPRGAVNTEAFF
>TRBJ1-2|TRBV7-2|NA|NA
TGTGCCAGCAGCTCGCTACCTAGGGGTAATCTTAACTATGGCTACACCTTC
CASSSLPRGNLNYGYTF
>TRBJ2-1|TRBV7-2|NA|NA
TGTGCCAGCAGCTTAGATGCGAGCTCCTACAATGAGCAGTTCTTC
CASSLDASSYNEQFF
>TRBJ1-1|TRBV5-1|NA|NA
TGCGCCAGCAGCTTGGCCCTAGTTAACACTGAAGCTTTCTTT
CASSLALVNTEAFF
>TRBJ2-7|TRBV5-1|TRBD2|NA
TGCGCCAGCAGCCCAGGACTAGGGGAGGGCTACGAGCAGTACTTC
CASSPGLGEGYEQYF
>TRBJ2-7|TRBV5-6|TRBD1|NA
TGTGCCAGCAGCTGGGGGGGACAGGGGCGCTACGAGCAGTACTTC
CASSWGGQGRYEQYF
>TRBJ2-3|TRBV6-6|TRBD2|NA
TGTGCCAGCAGCCTGGGACTAGCGGGACCAGATACGCAGTATTTT
CASSLGLAGPDTQYF
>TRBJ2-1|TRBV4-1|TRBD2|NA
TGCGCCAGCAGCCAAGATTCTGGCGGGAGCTCTTACAATGAGCAGTTCTTC
CASSQDSGGSSYNEQFF
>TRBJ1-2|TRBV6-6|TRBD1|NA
TGTGCCAGCAGTAGAACAGGGGCTTATGGCTACACCTTC
CASSRTGAYGYTF
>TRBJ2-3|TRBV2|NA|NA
TGTGCCAGCCGGACAGAAAACACAGATACGCAGTATTTT
CASRTENTDTQYF
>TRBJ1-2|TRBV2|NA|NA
TGTGCCAGCAGTGATTTTGGGACTTATAACTATGGCTACACCTTC
CASSDFGTYNYGYTF
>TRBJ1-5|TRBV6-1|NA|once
TGTGCCAGCAGTGAACAGGCGAGCAATCAGCCCCAGCATTTT
CASSEQASNQPQHF
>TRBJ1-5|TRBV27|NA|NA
TGTGCCAGCAGTTTATCGATTGGAGGCAATCAGCCCCAGCATTTT
CASSLSIGGNQPQHF
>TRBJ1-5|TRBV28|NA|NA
TGTGCCAGCAGTTTAGTTGGACTGTATAGCAATCAGCCCCAGCATTTT
CASSLVGLYSNQPQHF
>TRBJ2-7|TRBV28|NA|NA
TGTGCCAGCAGTTTATTCGGGTTCTACGAGCAGTACTTC
CASSLFGFYEQYF
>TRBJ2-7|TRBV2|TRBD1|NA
TGTGCCGGCGGACAGGGGGGCTACGAGCAGTACTTC
CAGGQGGYEQYF
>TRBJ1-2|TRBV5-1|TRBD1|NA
TGCGCCAGCAGCCCGTCGCCGGGACAGGGGTTATATGGCTACACCTTC
CASSPSPGQGLYGYTF
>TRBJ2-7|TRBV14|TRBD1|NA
TGTGCCAGCAGCCAAGATTCAGGACAGGGGTCCTACGAGCAGTACTTC
CASSQDSGQGSYEQYF
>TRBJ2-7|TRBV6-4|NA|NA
TGTGCCAGCATACCAGCCAGGCAGCAGTACTTC
CASIPARQQYF
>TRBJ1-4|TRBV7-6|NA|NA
TGTGCCAGCTCGGGATTTGCAACTAATGAAAAACTGTTTTTT
CASSGFATNEKLFF
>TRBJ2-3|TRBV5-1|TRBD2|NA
TGCGCCAGCAGCTGGGCTAGCGGGGGCACAGATACGCAGTATTTT
CASSWASGGTDTQYF
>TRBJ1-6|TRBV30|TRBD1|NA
TGTGCCTGGAGTTCGGGAACCGGGACAGGGATCTCACCCCTCCACTTT
CAWSSGTGTGISPLHF
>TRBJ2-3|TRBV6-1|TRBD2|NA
TGTGCCATTGAACCTAGCGGGATCACAGATACGCAGTATTTT
CAIEPSGITDTQYF
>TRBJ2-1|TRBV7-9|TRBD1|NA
TGTGCCAGCAGCTTAGAAGCTACAGGGGTCCAGTTCTTC
CASSLEATGVQFF
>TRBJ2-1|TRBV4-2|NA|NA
TGTGCCAGCAGCCTGTTAGGGGGAGGGGGTTACAATGAGCAGTTCTTC
CASSLLGGGGYNEQFF
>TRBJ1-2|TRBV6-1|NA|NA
TGTGCCAGCGAAAGCTACGTCGGCTACACCTTC
CASESYVGYTF
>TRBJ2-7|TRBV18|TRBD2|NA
TGTGCCAGCTCACCACTCAGGACTAGCGGTGCCTACGAGCAGTACTTC
CASSPLRTSGAYEQYF
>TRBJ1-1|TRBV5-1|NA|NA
TGCGCCAGCAGTTATGGACAGCTGAACACTGAAGCTTTCTTT
CASSYGQLNTEAFF
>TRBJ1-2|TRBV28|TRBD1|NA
TGTGCCAGCAGCACAACGGACAGGGGGAGCTACACCTTC
CASSTTDRGSYTF